This T cell receptor (beta chain) was identified during a study of PD-L1 blockade in urothelial cancer. In the study overall: The authors examined blood 3 weeks (second dose) and 6 weeks after treatment start.

TCRdb's copy holds only in-frame clones and misses some; the assay was immunoSEQ multiplex PCR. The sample shows roughly 95,000 clones, around 86% of them seen only once. Looked up from germline, CDR1 is MNHEY and CDR2 is SVGAGI. CDR3 size: 14 residues. V was shortened by 6 bases and J by 2 bases, with 12 bases between the two germline ends. Time point indicated: pretreatment peripheral blood. The TCR comes from a man aged 55 to 70 with urothelial cancer. This specimen consisted of PBMCs, obtained around atezolizumab (anti-PD-L1) treatment. The V call is TRBV6-5, the J call TRBJ2-3; tentative D call: TRBD2 (5 bases). The CDR3 here is CASRLAFSTDTQYF. The DNA for the CDR3 is TGTGCCAGCAGATTAGCGTTCTCCACAGATACGCAGTATTTT.